Below, 14 T cell receptor beta chains from the same sample are listed, as sequenced in a study of T cells in Graves' hyperthyroidism and ophthalmopathy. Amplification of TCR beta CDR3 regions used RNA as the template. A set of HTBI primers served as the primers for a first-round RT-PCR of the TCR CDR3. MiXCR was run by TCRdb on the multiplex PCR reads, yielding one entry per CDR3 protein. The table has around 97,000 distinct CDR3 sequences, about 45% seen once. The sequencing input was blood. These receptors were taken from a middle-aged man with Graves' hyperthyroidism.

This clonotype occurred many times. V gene TRBV5-5 combines with J gene TRBJ2-2, with D perhaps TRBD2 (5 bases). Germline assignment: CDR1 SGHKS and CDR2 YYEKEE (reference sequence). The CDR3 consists of 16 residues. Trimming stripped 6 bases from V and 3 bases from J, with 18 bases between. CDR3 coding DNA: TGTGCCAGCATCCTATCTAGGGCGAGGGACACCGGGGAGCTGTTTTTT. Its protein product is CASILSRARDTGELFF.

This chain uses TRBV6-4 with TRBJ2-2; the match to TRBD1 covers 9 bases. The trim removed 5 bases at V and 4 bases at J, leaving 8 bases unmatched. CDR1 is MRHNA and CDR2 is SNTAGT in the germline V gene. The CDR3 length is 16 residues. CDR3 coding DNA: TGTGCCAGCAGTACCCTACGACAGGGGGGCACCGGGGAGCTGTTTTTT. This codes for CASSTLRQGGTGELFF.

This clonotype was recorded at least ten times. The chain has TRBV3-1 and TRBJ1-6; 7 bases align to TRBD1. V trimming: 5 bases; J trimming: 5 bases; junction bases outside the gene matches: 6. Germline CDR1 reads LGHDT; CDR2 reads YNNKEL (reference sequence). The CDR3 totals 15 residues. CDR3 coding DNA: TGTGCCAGCAGCGTAGGACAGGTGAATAATTCACCCCTCCACTTT. Translated, it gives CASSVGQVNNSPLHF.

This clonotype was seen only a few times. The chain recombines TRBV7-8 with TRBJ2-7, with 9 bases identical to TRBD2. J gave up 2 bases and V 11 bases, and 16 bases lay outside the gene matches. The CDR3 spans 16 residues. Germline CDR1 is SGHVS and CDR2 is FQNEAQ. This CDR3 reads CAWSRGAVAGAYEQYF. The CDR3, as DNA: TGTGCCTGGAGTCGTGGAGCGGTAGCGGGGGCCTACGAGCAGTACTTC. The whole variable domain, remainder taken from reference TRBV7-8 and TRBJ2-7, is GAGVSQSPRYKVAKRGQDVALRCDPISGHVSLFWYQQALGQGPEFLTYFQNEAQLDKSGLPSDRFFAERPEGSVSTLKIQRTQQEDSAVYLCAWSRGAVAGAYEQYFGPGTRLTVT.

The chain recombines TRBV7-8 with TRBJ2-7, with 14 bases fitting TRBD2. Germline V gene lookup returns CDR1 SGHVS and CDR2 FQNEAQ. J was trimmed by 7 bases and V by 5 bases; bases with no gene match: 10. The CDR3 loop spans 16 amino acids. CDR3 bases: TGTGCCAGCAGCCCTGTTGGGACTAGCGGGAGTGGAGAGCAGTACTTC. Protein: CASSPVGTSGSGEQYF. The variable domain in full, completed from reference TRBV7-8 and TRBJ2-7, reads GAGVSQSPRYKVAKRGQDVALRCDPISGHVSLFWYQQALGQGPEFLTYFQNEAQLDKSGLPSDRFFAERPEGSVSTLKIQRTQQEDSAVYLCASSPVGTSGSGEQYFGPGTRLTVT.

This sequence joins TRBV15 and TRBJ2-6, with unresolved D. CDR1 is LNHNV and CDR2 is YYDKDF in the germline V gene (reference sequence). The CDR3 covers 15 residues. The V end was cut by 3 bases, the J end by 0 bases, with 6 bases between. CDR3 sequence: CATSSRSSGANVLTF. CDR3 sequence (DNA): TGTGCCACCAGCAGCCGGAGCTCTGGGGCCAACGTCCTGACTTTC.

V and J are TRBV2 and TRBJ1-5; 8 nucleotides match TRBD1. The ends lost 8 bases at V and 14 bases at J; junction bases unmatched: 11. The length of the CDR3 is 12 residues. CDR1 SNHLY and CDR2 FYNNEI come from the germline V gene. CDR3 residues: CASGGQGTYEHF. Here the CDR3 DNA reads TGTGCCAGCGGAGGACAGGGAACCTACGAGCATTTT.

This chain joins TRBV7-1 and TRBJ2-5, with a tentative D call TRBD1 (7 bases). TRBV7-1 is noted as an ORF with a role that remains uncertain. Trimming left V 8 bases short and J 1 base short, with 14 bases between. The CDR3 is made up of 14 amino acids. CDR3 sequence reads: CASSRGTVQETQYF. The CDR3 coding sequence is TGTGCCAGCTCCCGGGGGACAGTCCAAGAGACCCAGTACTTC.

The chain links TRBV7-3 to TRBJ2-7; D may be TRBD2 (6 bases). Germline lookup yields CDR1 SGHTA and CDR2 FQGTGA. The CDR3 extends over 13 amino acids. V lost 3 bases and J 4 bases, leaving 10 bases between the germline ends. The CDR3 DNA reads as TGTGCCAGCAGCTTCCGCGGGGTGTACGAGCAGTACTTC. This encodes CASSFRGVYEQYF.

This clonotype was observed once. The chain joins TRBV10-2 to TRBJ2-3; no clear D. The V gene's germline CDR1 is WSHSY and CDR2 SAAADI. V lost 0 bases and J 4 bases, leaving 14 bases between the germline ends. This CDR3 has 16 amino acids. CDR3 nucleotides: TGCGCCAGCAGTGAGTCGTGGATGCTACGAGCAGATACGCAGTATTTT. Translating it yields CASSESWMLRADTQYF.

Turning to this clonotype: Given the absence of the conserved phenylalanine or tryptophan at the CDR3 end, a read error is likely. The chain uses TRBV5-1 and TRBJ1-4; D is ambiguous. Germline V gene data show CDR1 as SGHRS and CDR2 as YFSETQ. This CDR3 contains 15 residues. Trimming took 0 bases from V and 8 from J, leaving 14 bases between them. The CDR3 loop reads CASSLARRATEKLFS. CDR3 in DNA: TGCGCCAGCAGCTTGGCCCGCCGGGCGACCGAAAAACTGTTTTCT.

With respect to this clonotype: The missing conserved phenylalanine or tryptophan at the end of this CDR3 makes a read error likely. V and J are TRBV7-2 and TRBJ1-5; 10 bases map to TRBD1. CDR1 is SGHTA, CDR2 FQGNSA, per germline. The CDR3 contains 15 residues. Here the CDR3 DNA reads TGCGCCAGCAGCCAAGGGACAGGGGTCAATCAGCCCCAGCATTCA. This translates into CASSQGTGVNQPQHS.

This clonotype was counted many times. The CDR3 sequence is CASSLVGQGVDTQYF. CDR3 nucleotide sequence: TGTGCCAGCAGCTTAGTAGGGCAGGGGGTCGATACGCAGTATTTT. The gene calls are TRBV7-9 and TRBJ2-3; 7 bases align to TRBD1. Germline loops: CDR1 SEHNR, CDR2 FQNEAQ (reference sequence). The J segment lost 6 bases and the V segment lost 1 base, leaving 7 bases of the junction unmatched. The CDR3 is 15 amino acids. The whole variable domain, remainder taken from reference TRBV7-9 and TRBJ2-3, is DTGVSQNPRHKITKRGQNVTFRCDPISEHNRLYWYRQTLGQGPEFLTYFQNEAQLEKSRLLSDRFSAERPKGSFSTLEIQRTEQGDSAMYLCASSLVGQGVDTQYFGPGTRLTVL.

The chain recombines TRBV7-3 with TRBJ2-1; 9 bases agree with TRBD1. J lost 6 bases, V lost 3 bases, and 9 bases had no gene match. CDR1 is SGHTA and CDR2 is FQGTGA in the germline V gene. The CDR3 sequence is 16 residues long. The CDR3: CASSLLGQGDGNEQFF. The CDR3, as DNA: TGTGCCAGCAGCTTGTTGGGACAGGGCGACGGCAATGAGCAGTTCTTC.